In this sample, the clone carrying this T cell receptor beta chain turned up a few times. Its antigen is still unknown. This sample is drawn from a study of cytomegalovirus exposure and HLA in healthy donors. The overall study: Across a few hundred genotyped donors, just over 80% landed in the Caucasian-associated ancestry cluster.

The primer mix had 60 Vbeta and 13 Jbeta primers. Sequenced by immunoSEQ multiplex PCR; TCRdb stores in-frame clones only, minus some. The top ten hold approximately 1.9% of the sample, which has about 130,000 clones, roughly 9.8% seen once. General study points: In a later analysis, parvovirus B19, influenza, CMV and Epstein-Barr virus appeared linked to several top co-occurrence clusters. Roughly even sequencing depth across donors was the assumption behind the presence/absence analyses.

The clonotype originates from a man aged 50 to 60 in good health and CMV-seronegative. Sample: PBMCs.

The CDR3 DNA sequence: TGCGCCAGCAGCTCTATCGGGACAGGGGTCTACGAGCAGTACTTC. As protein: CASSSIGTGVYEQYF. The V and J genes are TRBV5-1 and TRBJ2-7; TRBD1 matches 10 bases. CDR1 and CDR2 from the germline V gene are SGHRS and YFSETQ. The CDR3 sequence is 15 residues long. The junction had 6 bases not matched to a gene; V was cut back by 3 bases and J by 3 bases.